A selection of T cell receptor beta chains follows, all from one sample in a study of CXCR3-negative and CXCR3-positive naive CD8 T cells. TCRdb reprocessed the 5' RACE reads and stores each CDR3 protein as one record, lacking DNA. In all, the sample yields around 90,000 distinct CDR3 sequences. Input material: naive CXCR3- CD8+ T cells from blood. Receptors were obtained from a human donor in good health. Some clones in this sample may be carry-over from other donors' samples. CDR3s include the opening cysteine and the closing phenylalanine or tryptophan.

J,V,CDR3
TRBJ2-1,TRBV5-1,CASSLLAGGLDSYNEQFF
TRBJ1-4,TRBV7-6,CASSLVVASEKLFF
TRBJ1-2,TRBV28,CASSSSTNYGYTF
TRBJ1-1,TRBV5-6,CASGLQEAEAFF
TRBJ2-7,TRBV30,CAWSRGIDWDEQYF
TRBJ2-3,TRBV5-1,CASSLAGLVDTDTQYF
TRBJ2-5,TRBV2,CASKANEETQYF
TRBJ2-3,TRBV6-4,CASSDSGGTDTQYF
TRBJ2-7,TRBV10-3,CAIAAGARTSRPYEQYF
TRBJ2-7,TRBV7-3,CASSFAGAPPNEQYF
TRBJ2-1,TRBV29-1,CSVEAGQNSNEQFF
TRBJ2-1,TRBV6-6,CASSYGTEQFF
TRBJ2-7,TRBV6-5,CASSYSSIDPSQSPSSSYEQYF
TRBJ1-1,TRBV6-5,CASSSSGGYQNTEAFF
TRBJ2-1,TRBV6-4,CASSGGAHNEQFF
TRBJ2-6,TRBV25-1,CASSGGGGSGANVLTF
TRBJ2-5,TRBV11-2,CASSLGRADEETQYF
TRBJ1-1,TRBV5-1,CASRPLPMNTEAFF
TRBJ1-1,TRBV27,CASSLSSGLNTEAFF
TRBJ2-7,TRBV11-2,CASSLARGRGYEQYF
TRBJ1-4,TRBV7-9,CASSLDGAGANEKLFF
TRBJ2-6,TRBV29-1,CSVVPPGTGANVLTF
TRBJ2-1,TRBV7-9,CASSPGRSDNEQFF
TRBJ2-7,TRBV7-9,CASSLFLSAEQYF
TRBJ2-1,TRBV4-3,CASSQDQISGPYNEQFF
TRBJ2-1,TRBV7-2,CASSLYVIRRGNEQFF
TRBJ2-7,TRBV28,CASTETRLAGEQYF
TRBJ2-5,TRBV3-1,CASSQDFSREGETQYF
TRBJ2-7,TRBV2,CASSEGAGAHLYEQYF
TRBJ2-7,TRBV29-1,CSVGADFYEQYF
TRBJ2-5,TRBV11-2,CASSEGWTSGQETQYF
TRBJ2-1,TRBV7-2,CASSYRVNEQFF
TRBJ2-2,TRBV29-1,CSVAAYGELFF
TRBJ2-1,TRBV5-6,CASKGPGTPGFF
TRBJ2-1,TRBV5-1,CASSAGTSNEQFF
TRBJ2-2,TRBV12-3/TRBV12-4,CASSLGASGLNTGELFF
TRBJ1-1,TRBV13,CASSFPQGTEAFF
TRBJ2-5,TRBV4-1,CASSQLAGPQETQYF
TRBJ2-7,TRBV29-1,CSVEFSQGADSYEQYF
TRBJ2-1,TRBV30,CAWIDSRDEQFF
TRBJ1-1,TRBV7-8,CASSLDSPGVNTEAFF
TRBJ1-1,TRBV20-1,CSAPTWGTEAFF
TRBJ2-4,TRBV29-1,CSAEQGNSIQYF
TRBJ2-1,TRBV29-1,CSALTSGIYEQFF
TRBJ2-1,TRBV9,CASSVKGSSYNEQFF
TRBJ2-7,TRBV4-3,CASSQDMSGFSYVEQYF
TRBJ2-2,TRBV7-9,CASRDPFREGPGGELFF
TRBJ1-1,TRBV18,CASSLTGQGINTEAFF
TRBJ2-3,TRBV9,CASSVGSASSGGADTQYF
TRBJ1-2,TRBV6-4,CASSAGLMDGYTF
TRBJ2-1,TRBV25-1,CASNNRGSYNEQFF
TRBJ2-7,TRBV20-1,CSARRGTEGVYEQYF
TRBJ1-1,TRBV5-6,CASSFGDLEAFF
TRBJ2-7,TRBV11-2,CASSFQGNEQYF
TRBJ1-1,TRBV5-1,CASSLALGGTEAFF